The T cell receptor (beta chain) described here comes from a study of regulatory T cells in long-lasting Graves disease. This clonotype was found many times. What it binds is not known. Study-wide results and caveats: Persistent patients had more shared public clonotypes (2,741) than new patients (about 880).

Time point meaning: persistent/refractory GD, antithyroid drugs over 5 years with positive TRAb. Making the TCR library involved RNA that had been extracted from PBMCs. American Thyroid Association guidelines were used to diagnose Graves' disease. Library construction for TCR beta used iRepertoire HTBI primers and Arm-PCR of CDR3 regions. TCRdb redid the calling of the multiplex PCR reads with MiXCR, one entry per CDR3 protein. The sample contains more than 300,000 distinct CDR3 sequences, approximately 25% of which appear only once. Trimming removed 6 bases from V and 5 bases from J, with 16 bases in between. This CDR3 spans 15 amino acids. Germline assignment: CDR1 SNHLY and CDR2 FYNNEI.

This sample comprised peripheral blood mononuclear cells (PBMCs), obtained when the disease was refractory, from a patient treated with antithyroid drugs. The rearrangement uses TRBV2 and TRBJ2-2, with TRBD2 as a possible D gene (6 bases). The TCR originated in a woman between 40 and 55 years old with Graves disease. CDR3 DNA: TGTGCCAGCAGAGGGAGGATAGCAGGGACCGGGGAGCTGTTTTTT. Translation: CASRGRIAGTGELFF.